This T cell receptor (beta chain) is drawn from a study of patients and donors after allogeneic stem cell transplantation. From the RT-PCR reads, TCRdb called clonotypes with MiXCR, one entry per CDR3 protein. The profile shows about 960,000 distinct CDR3 sequences, approximately 19% of them singletons. In its sample, this clonotype was seen a few times. The sequencing input was blood, either unsorted or a sorted T cell fraction (not recorded which). The source of this sequence is a human donor who was either an allogeneic HSCT recipient or a stem cell or donor lymphocyte infusion donor (not recorded which). It is not recorded whose cells these are; they may come from a transplant donor.

CDR3 DNA: TGTGCCAGCAGGGACCTACAGGGCACTGAGCAGTTCTTC. This codes for CASRDLQGTEQFF. The chain joins TRBV6-6 to TRBJ2-1, with D tentatively TRBD1 (6 bases). Germline V lookup: CDR1 MNHNY, CDR2 SVGAGI (reference sequence). V dropped 6 bases and J dropped 9 bases, with 15 bases sitting between them. The CDR3 runs to 13 residues.